This T cell receptor (beta chain) was captured in a study of blood T cell repertoires in COVID-19. The length of the CDR3 is 13 residues. In germline, CDR1 is SGHTS, CDR2 YDEGEE. Deletions cut 3 bases from V and 10 bases from J, with 16 bases between. How the authors handled the data: How many nucleated cells were present was estimated from reference gene primer amplification. Using immunoSEQ multiplex PCR, the repertoire was profiled, and TCRdb retains in-frame clones only, with some absent. The V and J calls and clone size were taken over from that table, and D and trimming were inferred from the DNA. The sample holds some 110,000 clones, approximately 87% seen once. This clone showed up just once.

The sequence came from a man aged 50 to 59 with acute or convalescent COVID-19. Sequenced: peripheral blood. This chain joins TRBV5-8 and TRBJ2-5; perhaps TRBD2 as D (7 bases). The CDR3 coding sequence is TGTGCCAGCAGCTCCCGGACTAGGGGGGTCCAGTACTTC. Translated: CASSSRTRGVQYF.